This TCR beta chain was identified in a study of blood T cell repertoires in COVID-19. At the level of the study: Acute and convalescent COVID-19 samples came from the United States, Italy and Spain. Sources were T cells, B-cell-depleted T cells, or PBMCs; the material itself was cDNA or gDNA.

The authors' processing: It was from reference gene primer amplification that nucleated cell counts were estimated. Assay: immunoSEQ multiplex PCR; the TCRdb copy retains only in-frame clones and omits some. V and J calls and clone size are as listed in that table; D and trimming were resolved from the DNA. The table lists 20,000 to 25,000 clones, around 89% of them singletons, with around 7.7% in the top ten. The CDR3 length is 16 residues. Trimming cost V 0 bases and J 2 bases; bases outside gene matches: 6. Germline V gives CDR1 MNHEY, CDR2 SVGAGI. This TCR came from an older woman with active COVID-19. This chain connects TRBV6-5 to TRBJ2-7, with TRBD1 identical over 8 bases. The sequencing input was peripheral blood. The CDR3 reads CASSYSGQGTTYEQYF. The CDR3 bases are TGTGCCAGCAGTTACTCTGGACAGGGAACTACCTACGAGCAGTACTTC.